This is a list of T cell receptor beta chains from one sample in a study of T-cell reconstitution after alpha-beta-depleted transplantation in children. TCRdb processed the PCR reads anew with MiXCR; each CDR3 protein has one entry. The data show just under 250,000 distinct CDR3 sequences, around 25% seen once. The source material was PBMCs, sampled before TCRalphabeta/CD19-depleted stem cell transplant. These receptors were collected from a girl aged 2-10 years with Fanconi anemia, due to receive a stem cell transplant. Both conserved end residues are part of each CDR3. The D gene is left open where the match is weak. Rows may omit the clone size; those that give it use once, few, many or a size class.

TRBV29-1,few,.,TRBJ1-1,CSVEEERLGNEAFF,TGCAGCGTTGAAGAGGAGAGACTGGGAAATGAAGCTTTCTTT
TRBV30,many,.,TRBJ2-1,CAWSSRDPHNEQFF,TGTGCCTGGAGTTCGAGGGACCCCCACAATGAGCAGTTCTTC
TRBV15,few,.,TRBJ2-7,CATSRDYYRSYEQYF,TGTGCCACCAGCAGAGATTATTACAGGTCCTACGAGCAGTACTTC
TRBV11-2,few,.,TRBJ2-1,CASSDRLGTHNEQFF,TGTGCCAGCAGCGACAGACTAGGTACCCACAATGAGCAGTTCTTC
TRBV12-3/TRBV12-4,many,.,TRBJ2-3,CASRYDTDTQYF,TGTGCCAGCAGATACGACACAGATACGCAGTATTTT
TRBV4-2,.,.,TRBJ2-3,CASSQAGLSTDTQYF,TGTGCCAGCAGCCAAGCGGGATTGAGCACAGATACGCAGTATTTT
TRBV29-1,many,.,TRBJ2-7,CSVERGTGVEQYF,TGCAGCGTTGAAAGGGGGACGGGGGTCGAGCAGTACTTC
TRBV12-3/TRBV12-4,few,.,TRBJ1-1,CASRAQSTGNTEAFF,TGTGCCAGCAGAGCCCAGTCAACGGGGAACACTGAAGCTTTCTTT
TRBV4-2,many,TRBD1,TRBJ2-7,CASSQDSIRGTEQYF,TGTGCCAGCAGCCAAGATTCTATCAGGGGGACCGAGCAGTACTTC
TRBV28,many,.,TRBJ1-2,CASSLGPVRNGYTF,TGTGCCAGCAGTTTGGGGCCAGTTAGGAATGGCTACACCTTC
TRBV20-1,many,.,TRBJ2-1,CSAGETYYNEQFF,TGCAGTGCTGGAGAGACCTACTACAATGAGCAGTTCTTC
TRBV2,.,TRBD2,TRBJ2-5,CASSETSGFETQYF,TGTGCCAGCAGTGAGACTAGCGGGTTCGAGACCCAGTACTTC
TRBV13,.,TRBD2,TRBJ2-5,CASSHTSGGYQETQYF,TGTGCCAGCAGCCACACTAGCGGGGGCTACCAAGAGACCCAGTACTTC
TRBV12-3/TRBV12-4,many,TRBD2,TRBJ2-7,CASSRGVTTYEQYF,TGTGCCAGCAGTCGGGGGGTAACAACCTACGAGCAGTACTTC
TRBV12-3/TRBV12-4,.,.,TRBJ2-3,CASSPPGGTDTQYF,TGTGCCAGCAGTCCCCCCGGGGGCACAGATACGCAGTATTTT
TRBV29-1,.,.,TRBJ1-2,CSVGFYGYTF,TGCAGCGTTGGGTTCTATGGCTACACCTTC
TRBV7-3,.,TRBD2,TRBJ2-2,CASSRTSGGSTGELFF,TGTGCCAGCAGCCGGACTAGCGGGGGCTCCACCGGGGAGCTGTTTTTT
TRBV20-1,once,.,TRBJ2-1,CSATWPLSSYNEQFF,TGCAGTGCTACGTGGCCCCTAAGCTCCTACAATGAGCAGTTCTTC
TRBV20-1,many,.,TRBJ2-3,CSARVVGAADTQYF,TGCAGTGCTAGAGTGGTGGGGGCCGCAGATACGCAGTATTTT
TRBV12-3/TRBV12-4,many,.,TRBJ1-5,CASSYQRDQPQHF,TGTGCCAGCAGCTACCAGAGGGATCAGCCCCAGCATTTT
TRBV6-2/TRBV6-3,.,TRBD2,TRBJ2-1,CASGTSYNEQFF,TGTGCCAGCGGGACTAGCTACAATGAGCAGTTCTTC
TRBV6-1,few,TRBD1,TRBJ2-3,CASSELRGGRDTQYF,TGTGCCAGCAGTGAACTGAGAGGGGGCAGGGATACGCAGTATTTT
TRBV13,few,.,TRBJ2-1,CASSSSEGAKNEQFF,TGTGCCAGCAGCTCCTCGGAAGGGGCCAAAAATGAGCAGTTCTTC
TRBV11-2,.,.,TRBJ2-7,CASVPDRGYYEQYF,TGTGCCAGCGTGCCCGACAGAGGCTATTACGAGCAGTACTTC